Below are 32 T cell receptor beta chains sequenced from a single sample in a study of cytomegalovirus exposure and HLA in healthy donors. Primers included in the PCR were 60 Vbeta and 13 Jbeta primers. Only in-frame clones appear in the TCRdb table, and some are missing; sequencing was by immunoSEQ multiplex PCR. The top ten clones hold around 8.6% of a sample with roughly 100,000 clones, around four fifths of them seen once. Material: PBMCs. The receptors were sampled from a woman aged 40 to 49 in good health and CMV-seropositive.

Points on this clone: Mismatch with germline at one junction end may stem from a read error. The chain carries TRBV7-9 and TRBJ1-2, with 9 bases matching TRBD1. Germline-derived CDR1 and CDR2 are SEHNR and FQNEAQ (reference sequence). The CDR3 contains 12 residues. The CDR3 nucleotides read TGTTCCAGCTGGGACAGGGCTTATGGCTACACCTTC. It specifies CSSWDRAYGYTF.

The rearrangement uses TRBV4-1 and TRBJ1-4; D may be TRBD1 (6 bases). Trimming removed 4 bases from V and 5 bases from J, with 8 bases in between. The CDR3 is 13 residues long. Germline CDR1 MGHRA, CDR2 YSYEKL. CDR3 sequence reads: CASSLGQNEKLFF. The CDR3 coding sequence is TGCGCCAGCAGCCTCGGACAGAATGAAAAACTGTTTTTT.

V is TRBV5-8 and J is TRBJ1-4; no firm D call. Germline values: CDR1 SGHTS, CDR2 YDEGEE. V was shortened by 2 bases and J by 5 bases, with 7 bases between the two germline ends. CDR3 length: 13 residues. The CDR3 protein is CASSLGGNEKLFF. The DNA for the CDR3 is TGTGCCAGCAGCTTAGGAGGGAATGAAAAACTGTTTTTT.

The chain has TRBV7-3 and TRBJ2-5; tentative D call: TRBD1 (5 bases). The V gene's germline CDR1 is SGHTA and CDR2 FQGTGA. The CDR3 extends over 13 amino acids. The ends were cut back, 0 bases at V and 6 bases at J, with 8 bases in the middle. The DNA of the CDR3 is TGTGCCAGCAGCTTAACAGGGGTGAAGACCCAGTACTTC. This translates into CASSLTGVKTQYF.

This chain uses TRBV28 with TRBJ2-3; TRBD2 agrees at 8 bases. Trimming removed 2 bases from V and 5 bases from J; junction bases left unmatched: 9. This CDR3 is built from 16 residues. Per the germline V gene, CDR1 is MDHEN and CDR2 is SYDVKM. CDR3 nucleotide sequence: TGTGCCAGCAGTTTACAGCGGGAGTGGGGGAAAGATACGCAGTATTTT. Amino acid sequence: CASSLQREWGKDTQYF. Full variable domain (remainder filled in from reference TRBV28 and TRBJ2-3): DVKVTQSSRYLVKRTGEKVFLECVQDMDHENMFWYRQDPGLGLRLIYFSYDVKMKEKGDIPEGYSVSREKKERFSLILESASTNQTSMYLCASSLQREWGKDTQYFGPGTRLTVL.

The rearrangement joins TRBV5-1 to TRBJ1-1, with D possibly matching TRBD1 (5 bases). The V gene lost 6 bases and the J gene lost 5 bases, with 17 bases spanning the gap. Germline CDR1 SGHRS, CDR2 YFSETQ. There are 14 residues in the CDR3. The CDR3 DNA sequence: TGCGCCAGCACCCCCTCGCCCAGGGCTACTGAAGCTTTCTTT. This translates into CASTPSPRATEAFF.

The chain joins TRBV14 to TRBJ2-2; D might be TRBD2 (5 bases). This CDR3 has 16 residues. The V and J ends lost 4 bases and 3 bases respectively, with 15 bases between them. Germline assignment: CDR1 SGHDN and CDR2 FVKESK. The CDR3 DNA follows: TGTGCCAGCAGCCGACTCCAAGCGGTTGACACCGGGGAGCTGTTTTTT. Its protein product is CASSRLQAVDTGELFF. Drawing the rest from reference TRBV14 and TRBJ2-2, the complete variable domain is EAGVTQFPSHSVIEKGQTVTLRCDPISGHDNLYWYRRVMGKEIKFLLHFVKESKQDESGMPNNRFLAERTGGTYSTLKVQPAELEDSGVYFCASSRLQAVDTGELFFGEGSRLTVL.

The V call is TRBV28, the J call TRBJ2-4, with TRBD2 identical over 12 bases. Per the germline V gene, CDR1 is MDHEN and CDR2 is SYDVKM. The CDR3 consists of 18 residues. V shed 3 bases, J shed 5 bases, and the junction held 11 bases outside the gene matches. CDR3 sequence reads: CASSFPTSGGGFENIQYF. The CDR3, as DNA: TGTGCCAGCAGTTTCCCGACTAGCGGGGGTGGATTTGAAAACATTCAGTACTTC.

V is TRBV2 and J is TRBJ2-7; perhaps TRBD1 as D (5 bases). CDR1 is SNHLY, CDR2 FYNNEI, per germline. The CDR3 is 14 residues long. V dropped 1 base and J dropped 5 bases, with 12 bases sitting between them. The CDR3 bases are TGTGCCAGCAGTGAAGTCGCCCCAGGGAACGAGCAGTACTTC. Protein: CASSEVAPGNEQYF. The full variable domain, in which reference TRBV2 and TRBJ2-7 provide the parts outside the CDR3, is EPEVTQTPSHQVTQMGQEVILRCVPISNHLYFYWYRQILGQKVEFLVSFYNNEISEKSEIFDDQFSVERPDGSNFTLKIRSTKLEDSAMYFCASSEVAPGNEQYFGPGTRLTVT.

The chain links TRBV7-6 to TRBJ2-5; 7 bases are shared with TRBD1. The V gene's germline CDR1 is SGHVS and CDR2 FNYEAQ. The CDR3 runs to 15 residues. With V trimmed by 5 bases and J by 3 bases, 9 bases remained unmatched. The CDR3 DNA is TGTGCCAGCAGCACAGCCCGGGACAGAAAAGAGACCCAGTACTTC. Translation gives CASSTARDRKETQYF.

The chain is built from TRBV2 and TRBJ1-5; the match to TRBD1 covers 7 bases. Germline loops: CDR1 SNHLY, CDR2 FYNNEI. J was trimmed by 3 bases and V by 8 bases; bases with no gene match: 13. This CDR3 has 16 amino acids. The CDR3 region is CASSNSGGWINQPQHF. The CDR3 bases are TGTGCCAGCTCAAATTCAGGGGGTTGGATCAATCAGCCCCAGCATTTT.

The V call is TRBV7-9, the J call TRBJ2-3, with D maybe TRBD2 (5 bases). V lost 4 bases and J 4 bases, leaving 21 bases between the germline ends. In germline, CDR1 is SEHNR, CDR2 FQNEAQ (reference sequence). The CDR3 is 17 amino acids. Written as DNA, the CDR3 is TGTGCCAGCAGCTCAACTCCCCCGTACCGAGCGGCAGATACGCAGTATTTT. Amino acid sequence: CASSSTPPYRAADTQYF. Looking up the rest from reference TRBV7-9 and TRBJ2-3 gives the full variable domain: DTGVSQNPRHKITKRGQNVTFRCDPISEHNRLYWYRQTLGQGPEFLTYFQNEAQLEKSRLLSDRFSAERPKGSFSTLEIQRTEQGDSAMYLCASSSTPPYRAADTQYFGPGTRLTVL.

The count of this clone is one. V usage is TRBV4-2 and J usage is TRBJ2-7, with a tentative D call TRBD2 (5 bases). Trimming shortened V by 1 base and J by 4 bases, and 11 bases separated the two germline ends. This CDR3 comprises 14 residues. Germline V gene sequence: CDR1 LGHNA, CDR2 YNFKEQ. The CDR3 here is CASSQGRGPYEQYF. DNA of the CDR3: TGTGCCAGCAGCCAAGGGCGCGGGCCGTACGAGCAGTACTTC.

This clone is a singleton in its sample. The rearrangement joins TRBV18 to TRBJ2-3, with TRBD1 matching over 7 bases. From germline, CDR1 is KGHSH and CDR2 LQKENI. With V trimmed by 3 bases and J by 0 bases, 3 bases remained unmatched. The length of the CDR3 is 15 residues. As DNA, the CDR3 is TGTGCCAGCTCACCTTGGGACAGCAGCACAGATACGCAGTATTTT. Protein sequence: CASSPWDSSTDTQYF.

V usage is TRBV29-1 and J usage is TRBJ1-5; perhaps TRBD1 as D (5 bases). CDR1 SQVTM and CDR2 ANQGSEA come from the germline V gene. V was pared by 5 bases and J by 2 bases, with 13 bases between. This CDR3 is built from 14 residues. As DNA, the CDR3 is TGCAGCGTTAACTCGGGGGGAGGCAATCAGCCCCAGCATTTT. Translating gives CSVNSGGGNQPQHF.

This clone was counted a few times. The chain joins TRBV7-9 to TRBJ2-3, with unresolved D. CDR3 length equals 17 residues. V was cut by 5 bases and J by 0 bases, with 18 bases left in between. CDR1 and CDR2 (germline): SEHNR, FQNEAQ (reference sequence). The CDR3 region has the DNA TGTGCCAGCAGCCCACCCCGGGTAGCAGAAAGCACAGATACGCAGTATTTT. This gives the protein CASSPPRVAESTDTQYF.

V is TRBV27 and J is TRBJ1-2; 7 bases are shared with TRBD1. V shed 6 bases and J 2 bases; nucleotides not matched to a gene: 9. Germline CDR1 is MNHEY and CDR2 is SMNVEV (reference sequence). The CDR3 length is 15 residues. CDR3 in DNA: TGTGCCAGCAGCTATTACAGGGGAGGAAACTATGGCTACACCTTC. It translates to CASSYYRGGNYGYTF.

The chain carries TRBV6-5 and TRBJ2-7; no definite D call. V lost 6 bases and J 0 bases, leaving 9 bases between the germline ends. CDR1 and CDR2 from the germline V gene are MNHEY and SVGAGI. The CDR3 covers 13 residues. CDR3: CASRYSGSYEQYF. The CDR3, as DNA: TGTGCCAGCAGATATAGTGGCTCCTACGAGCAGTACTTC.

V gene TRBV7-8 combines with J gene TRBJ2-5, with TRBD2 matching 9 bases. V shed 5 bases and J 5 bases; nucleotides not matched to a gene: 9. The CDR3 is made up of 15 amino acids. Germline loops: CDR1 SGHVS, CDR2 FQNEAQ. The CDR3 DNA reads TGTGCCAGCAGCCCTGGGACTAGCAGGGATGAGACCCAGTACTTC. It encodes CASSPGTSRDETQYF.

This clone was observed a few times. V and J are TRBV10-3 and TRBJ1-2, with D possibly being TRBD1 (5 bases). The germline V and J ends were trimmed by 2 bases and 1 base, with 11 bases remaining between them. The V gene's germline CDR1 is ENHRY and CDR2 SYGVKD. This CDR3 has 15 residues. CDR3 in amino acids: CAISEPGGYNYGYTF. The CDR3 nucleotides are TGTGCCATCAGTGAGCCGGGGGGGTATAACTATGGCTACACCTTC.

The rearrangement joins TRBV29-1 to TRBJ1-1, with a tentative D call TRBD1 (6 bases). The CDR3 is made up of 13 amino acids. CDR1 and CDR2 (germline): SQVTM, ANQGSEA. V was shortened by 6 bases and J by 0 bases, with 11 bases between the two germline ends. CDR3 coding DNA: TGCAGCGTAGGGACACGGATGAACACTGAAGCTTTCTTT. Amino acids: CSVGTRMNTEAFF.

The gene calls are TRBV7-2 and TRBJ1-4; D is possibly TRBD1 (6 bases). V was trimmed by 5 bases and J by 2 bases, leaving 15 bases between them. In germline, CDR1 is SGHTA, CDR2 FQGNSA. The CDR3 spans 16 residues. The CDR3 reads CASSRTQGTTNEKLFF. For the CDR3, the DNA is TGTGCCAGCAGCCGTACACAGGGAACCACTAATGAAAAACTGTTTTTT. The full variable domain, in which reference TRBV7-2 and TRBJ1-4 provide the parts outside the CDR3, is GAGVSQSPSNKVTEKGKDVELRCDPISGHTALYWYRQSLGQGLEFLIYFQGNSAPDKSGLPSDRFSAERTGGSVSTLTIQRTQQEDSAVYLCASSRTQGTTNEKLFFGSGTQLSVL.

The chain uses TRBV19 and TRBJ1-2; TRBD1 agrees at 7 bases. V lost 2 bases, J lost 4 bases, and 4 bases stayed unmatched. This CDR3 comprises 14 residues. Germline CDR1 reads LNHDA; CDR2 reads SQIVND (reference sequence). The CDR3 DNA follows: TGTGCCAGTAGTATACGACAGGGCCGCTATGGCTACACCTTC. This sequence encodes CASSIRQGRYGYTF.

This chain connects TRBV27 to TRBJ2-1, with 8 nucleotides matching TRBD2. The V gene end was trimmed by 0 bases and the J gene end by 4 bases; junction bases not matched to a gene: 8. From germline, CDR1 is MNHEY and CDR2 SMNVEV (reference sequence). The CDR3 is 17 amino acids. The CDR3 DNA reads as TGTGCCAGCAGTTTATCGGGAGCACTAGCGGTTTACAATGAGCAGTTCTTC. Its translation is CASSLSGALAVYNEQFF.

This clone was found a few times. The rearrangement links TRBV7-7 to TRBJ2-6; TRBD1 aligns across 9 bases. In germline, CDR1 is SSHAT, CDR2 FNYEAQ (reference sequence). J gave up 2 bases and V 5 bases, and 10 bases lay outside the gene matches. This CDR3 has 18 amino acids. CDR3 amino acids: CASSHSPGQGTGANVLTF. The CDR3 DNA follows: TGTGCCAGCAGCCATAGCCCGGGACAGGGCACTGGGGCCAACGTCCTGACTTTC.

The V call is TRBV5-4, the J call TRBJ2-5; 13 bases align to TRBD2. There are 16 residues in the CDR3. Per germline, CDR1 SGHNT and CDR2 YYREEE (reference sequence). J lost 3 bases, V lost 4 bases, and 6 bases had no gene match. CDR3 amino acids: CASSAPGTSGKETQYF. CDR3 bases: TGTGCCAGCAGCGCCCCCGGGACTAGCGGGAAAGAGACCCAGTACTTC.

The chain links TRBV9 to TRBJ2-1, with D perhaps matching TRBD2 (5 bases). The CDR3 totals 14 residues. Germline V CDR1 and CDR2: SGDLS, YYNGEE. V was cut by 4 bases and J by 0 bases, with 8 bases left in between. The CDR3 nucleotides read TGTGCCAGCAGCACACTAGGCTCCTACAATGAGCAGTTCTTC. It is translated as CASSTLGSYNEQFF.

The chain carries TRBV28 and TRBJ1-6, with 7 bases that match TRBD1. CDR3 length: 16 residues. The germline CDR1 and CDR2 sequences are MDHEN and SYDVKM. V lost 5 bases and J lost 6; bases outside the gene matches: 10. CDR3 amino acids: CASSPNRWDSNSPLHF. The CDR3 DNA sequence: TGTGCCAGCAGTCCCAACCGTTGGGACAGTAATTCACCCCTCCACTTT.

This sequence joins TRBV7-2 and TRBJ1-1; 9 positions match TRBD1. V lost 5 bases, J lost 13 bases, and 11 bases stayed unmatched. Germline V gene lookup returns CDR1 SGHTA and CDR2 FQGNSA. The CDR3 has 13 residues. The CDR3 sequence is CASSNAPGQGNFF. CDR3 nucleotides: TGTGCCAGCAGCAACGCACCGGGACAGGGTAATTTCTTT. Looking up the rest from reference TRBV7-2 and TRBJ1-1 gives the full variable domain: GAGVSQSPSNKVTEKGKDVELRCDPISGHTALYWYRQSLGQGLEFLIYFQGNSAPDKSGLPSDRFSAERTGGSVSTLTIQRTQQEDSAVYLCASSNAPGQGNFFGQGTRLTVV.

This clone was observed a few times. This chain links TRBV7-2 with TRBJ2-7; 8 bases are shared with TRBD1. Germline V gene sequence: CDR1 SGHTA, CDR2 FQGNSA. This CDR3 has 15 amino acids. The junction had 12 bases not matched to a gene; V was cut back by 4 bases and J by 7 bases. DNA of the CDR3: TGTGCCAGCAGCTCAGGGACAGGAGATTTGTGGGAGCAGTACTTC. This translates into CASSSGTGDLWEQYF. The full variable domain, completed using reference TRBV7-2 and TRBJ2-7, is GAGVSQSPSNKVTEKGKDVELRCDPISGHTALYWYRQSLGQGLEFLIYFQGNSAPDKSGLPSDRFSAERTGGSVSTLTIQRTQQEDSAVYLCASSSGTGDLWEQYFGPGTRLTVT.

CDR3 sequence reads: CASSLGQDTEAFF. The CDR3 nucleotides are TGCGCCAGCAGCCTCGGACAGGACACTGAAGCTTTCTTT. V usage is TRBV4-1 and J usage is TRBJ1-1, with 7 bases aligning to TRBD1. The junction had 2 bases not matched to a gene; V was cut back by 4 bases and J by 3 bases. The CDR3 is 13 amino acids. Looked up from germline, CDR1 is MGHRA and CDR2 is YSYEKL.

The rearrangement uses TRBV11-2 and TRBJ2-2; perhaps TRBD2 as D (5 bases). V gave up 0 bases and J gave up 5 bases, with 7 bases separating them. Germline assignment: CDR1 SGHAT and CDR2 FQNNGV. The CDR3 covers 14 residues. CDR3 loop: CASSLDGRTGELFF. In DNA, the CDR3 is TGTGCCAGCAGCTTAGATGGGAGAACCGGGGAGCTGTTTTTT.